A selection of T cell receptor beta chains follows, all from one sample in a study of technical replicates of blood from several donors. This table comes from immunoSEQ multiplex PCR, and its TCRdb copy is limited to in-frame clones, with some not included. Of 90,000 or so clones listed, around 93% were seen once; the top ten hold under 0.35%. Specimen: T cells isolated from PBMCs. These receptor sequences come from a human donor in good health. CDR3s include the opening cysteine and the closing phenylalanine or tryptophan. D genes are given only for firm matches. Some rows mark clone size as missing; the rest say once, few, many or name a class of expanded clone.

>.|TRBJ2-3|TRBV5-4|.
TGTGCCAGCAGCTTGATGTTGGCGGGACGCGAGAGCACAGATACGCAGTATTTT
CASSLMLAGRESTDTQYF
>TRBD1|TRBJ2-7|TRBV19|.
TGTGCCAGTAGTATAGCCGGCAGGGGGCTGGACGAGCAGTACTTC
CASSIAGRGLDEQYF
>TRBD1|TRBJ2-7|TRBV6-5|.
TGTGCCAGCCGGACAGGGGGCTTCTACGAGCAGTACTTC
CASRTGGFYEQYF
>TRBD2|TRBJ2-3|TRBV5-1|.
TGCGCCAGCAGCTTGCCTAGCGGAGATACGCAGTATTTT
CASSLPSGDTQYF
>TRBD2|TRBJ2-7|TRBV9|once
TGTGCCAGCAGCGCCCTAGCGGGAGGGCCCGAGCAGTACTTC
CASSALAGGPEQYF
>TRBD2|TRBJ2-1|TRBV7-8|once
TGTGCCAGCAGCCTAAGAGGCCCCGGGACTAGGAGTTACAATGAGCAGTTCTTC
CASSLRGPGTRSYNEQFF
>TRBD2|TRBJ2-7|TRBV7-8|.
TGTGCCAGCAGCTTAGCGACAGGGACTAGCGGGAGGGTAGAGCAGTACTTC
CASSLATGTSGRVEQYF
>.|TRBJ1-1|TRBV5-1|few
TGCGCCAGCAGCTTCCTAGGGAGGGAGACTGAAGCTTTCTTT
CASSFLGRETEAFF
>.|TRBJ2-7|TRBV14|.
TGTGCCAGCAGTCGGGGGTTCGGGTCAATAAATTACGAGCAGTACTTC
CASSRGFGSINYEQYF
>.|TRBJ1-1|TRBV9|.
TGTGCCAGCAGCGTCGACGGAGTAGCTTTCTTT
CASSVDGVAFF
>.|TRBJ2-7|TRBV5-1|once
TGCGCCAGCAGCTTCTCTAGCGATATAGCCTACGAGCAGTACTTC
CASSFSSDIAYEQYF
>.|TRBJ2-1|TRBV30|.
TGTGCCTGGAGTGTAAGGTGGGAGGCTCACAATGAGCAGTTCTTC
CAWSVRWEAHNEQFF
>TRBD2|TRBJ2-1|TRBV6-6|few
TGTGCCAGCAGTCGTTTAGCGGGAGGGCCCGAGAATGAGCAGTTCTTC
CASSRLAGGPENEQFF
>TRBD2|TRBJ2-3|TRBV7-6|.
TGTGCCAGCAGCCCTACTAGCGGGAGGGCAGATACGCAGTATTTT
CASSPTSGRADTQYF
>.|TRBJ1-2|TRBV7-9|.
TGTGCCAGCAGCGACCCGGACAGTAACTATGGCTACACCTTC
CASSDPDSNYGYTF
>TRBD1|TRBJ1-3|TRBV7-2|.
TGTGCCAGCATTCTGTGGACAGGGCCAGGAAACACCATATATTTT
CASILWTGPGNTIYF
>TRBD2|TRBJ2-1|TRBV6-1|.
TGTGCCAGCGTACTGACTAGCGGGAGCCTCGGGGGGCAGTTCTTC
CASVLTSGSLGGQFF
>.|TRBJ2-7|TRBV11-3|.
TGTGCCAGCAGCTCTAGACGCAGCTCCTACGAGCAGTACTTC
CASSSRRSSYEQYF
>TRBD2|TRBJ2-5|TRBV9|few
TGTGCCAGCAGCGTAGGGATAGCGGGAGAGTGGGAGACCCAGTACTTC
CASSVGIAGEWETQYF
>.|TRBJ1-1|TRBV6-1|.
TGTGCCAGCAGTGAATACGGGCAGGGCGCTGAAGCTTTCTTT
CASSEYGQGAEAFF
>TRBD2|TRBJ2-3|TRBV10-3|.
TGTGCCATCAGTGAGTCATCAGCGGGAGGTACAGATACGCAGTATTTT
CAISESSAGGTDTQYF
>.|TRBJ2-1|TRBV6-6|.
TGTGCCAGCAGTTACCGGATTCTAGGAGGCGATGAGCAGTTCTTC
CASSYRILGGDEQFF
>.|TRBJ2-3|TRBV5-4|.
TGTGCCAGCAGCCCGGTACAGCTCAACACAGATACGCAGTATTTT
CASSPVQLNTDTQYF
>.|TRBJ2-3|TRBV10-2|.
TGCGCCAGCAGTGACGGGGGAGCTAGCACAGATACGCAGTATTTT
CASSDGGASTDTQYF
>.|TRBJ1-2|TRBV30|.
TGTGCCTGGAGTCAGACGGGGTATGGCTACACCTTC
CAWSQTGYGYTF
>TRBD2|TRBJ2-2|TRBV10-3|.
TGTGCCACCGGAAGAGGGACTAGCGGTTTCACCGGGGAGCTGTTTTTT
CATGRGTSGFTGELFF
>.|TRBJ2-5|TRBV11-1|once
TGTGCCAGCAGCACAGAACTAGAAGAGACCCAGTACTTC
CASSTELEETQYF
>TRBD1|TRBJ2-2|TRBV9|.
TGTGCCAGCAGCGCCGAGCCGTCAGGGGGCGCCGGGGAGCTGTTTTTT
CASSAEPSGGAGELFF
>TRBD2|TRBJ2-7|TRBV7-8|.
TGTGCCAGCAGCCTTGGACTAGCGGGAGCCTACGAGCAGTACTTC
CASSLGLAGAYEQYF
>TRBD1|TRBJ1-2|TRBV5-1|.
TGCGCCAGCAGCTTGGATTACGGGACAGGGAGTGGCTACACCTTC
CASSLDYGTGSGYTF
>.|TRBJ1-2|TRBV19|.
TGTGCCAGTAGTTCGACTCTTAACTATGGCTACACCTTC
CASSSTLNYGYTF
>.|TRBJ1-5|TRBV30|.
TGTGCCTGGACTGGCAGGGGCAATCAGCCCCAGCATTTT
CAWTGRGNQPQHF
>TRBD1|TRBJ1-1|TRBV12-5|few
TGTGCTAGCCGTCCCGGACAGGGGGCGTCGGATGAAGCTTTCTTT
CASRPGQGASDEAFF
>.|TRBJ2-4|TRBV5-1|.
TGCGCCAGCAGCCCGGACAGCATCCTAGCCAAAAACATTCAGTACTTC
CASSPDSILAKNIQYF
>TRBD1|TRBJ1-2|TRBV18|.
TGTGCCAGTTTCCGGGACAGGATACAGGGAGGAGGCTACACCTTC
CASFRDRIQGGGYTF
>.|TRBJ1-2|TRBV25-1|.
TGTGCCACTCTAATCCCGGGCGGGGACTATGGCTACACCTTC
CATLIPGGDYGYTF
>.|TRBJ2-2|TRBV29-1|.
TGCAGCGTTGTGAGTGGGAGAGGTACCGGGGAGCTGTTTTTT
CSVVSGRGTGELFF
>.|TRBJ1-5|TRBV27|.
TGTGCCAGCAGTTTACGCCAGGGAAATCAGCCCCAGCATTTT
CASSLRQGNQPQHF
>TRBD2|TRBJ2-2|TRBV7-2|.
TGTGCCAGCAGCCTGAAAGCCGGGACTAGCGGGAGATCCTCCGGGGAGCTGTTTTTT
CASSLKAGTSGRSSGELFF
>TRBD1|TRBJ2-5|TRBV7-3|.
TGTGCCAGCAGCCCACCAGGGGGCGCCTTAGAGACCCAGTACTTC
CASSPPGGALETQYF
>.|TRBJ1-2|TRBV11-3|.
TGTGCCAGCAGCGGAAACAGGGATTTCCAGAAACCGTTAAACTATGGCTACACCTTC
CASSGNRDFQKPLNYGYTF
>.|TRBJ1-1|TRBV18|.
TGTGCCAGCTCACCACGCATGGGACTGCGAGACACTGAAGCTTTCTTT
CASSPRMGLRDTEAFF
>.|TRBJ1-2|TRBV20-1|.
TGCAGTGCTAGAACAGACAGATACTACACCTTC
CSARTDRYYTF
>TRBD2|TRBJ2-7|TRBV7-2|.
TGTGCCAGCAGTCAGGGACTAGCGACTTCCTACGAGCAGTACTTC
CASSQGLATSYEQYF
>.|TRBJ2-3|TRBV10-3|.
TGTGCCTCCGGCACAGCCACAGATACGCAGTATTTT
CASGTATDTQYF
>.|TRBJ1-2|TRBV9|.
TGTGCCAGCAGCGTAGGAAGTAGCTCTGCCTTCTATGGCTACACCTTC
CASSVGSSSAFYGYTF
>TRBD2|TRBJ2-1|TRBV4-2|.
TGTGCCAGCAGCCAACTTAGCGGGAACAATGAGCAGTTCTTC
CASSQLSGNNEQFF
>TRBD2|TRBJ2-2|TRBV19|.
TGTGCCAGTAGCGGAGGCGGGAGGGGCACCGGGGAGCTGTTTTTT
CASSGGGRGTGELFF